Each of the 21 T cell receptor beta chains below was sequenced from the same sample in a study of T cell responses to AZD1222 COVID-19 vaccine. Libraries were prepared by immunoSEQ multiplex PCR; TCRdb keeps only in-frame clonotypes and omits some of them. The sample lists more than 150,000 clones; 87% were seen once. The material was peripheral blood, obtained on day 0 of MenACWY control vaccination. These receptors all come from an adult in good health.

The chain employs TRBV19 and TRBJ1-3; D gene unclear. Trimming shortened V by 7 bases and J by 0 bases, and 7 bases separated the two germline ends. Germline V gene lookup returns CDR1 LNHDA and CDR2 SQIVND (reference sequence). This CDR3 comprises 13 residues. CDR3 sequence (DNA): TGTGCCAGTAAGATAACCTCTGGAAACACCATATATTTT. It specifies CASKITSGNTIYF.

The V call is TRBV28, the J call TRBJ2-3; 8 nucleotides line up with TRBD2. Germline V gene lookup returns CDR1 MDHEN and CDR2 SYDVKM. Losses at the gene ends were 2 bases for V and 4 bases for J; bases not matched to a gene: 8. CDR3 length equals 16 residues. This CDR3 reads CASSLVREGRADTQYF. The CDR3 DNA reads TGTGCCAGCAGTTTAGTACGGGAGGGCCGCGCAGATACGCAGTATTTT.

This chain links TRBV19 with TRBJ1-5; D is unclear. This CDR3 is built from 14 residues. V shed 3 bases and J shed 9 bases, with 15 bases lying between them. Germline V gives CDR1 LNHDA, CDR2 SQIVND (reference sequence). The CDR3 DNA reads TGTGCCAGTAGTATTCATAGCCGCGGGTTGCCCCAGCATTTT. Amino acids: CASSIHSRGLPQHF. Based on the CDR3 plus reference TRBV19 and TRBJ1-5, the full variable domain is DGGITQSPKYLFRKEGQNVTLSCEQNLNHDAMYWYRQDPGQGLRLIYYSQIVNDFQKGDIAEGYSVSREKKESFPLTVTSAQKNPTAFYLCASSIHSRGLPQHFGDGTRLSIL.

This clone was counted only a few times. The V and J genes are TRBV28 and TRBJ2-2, with 9 nucleotides matching TRBD2. CDR1 and CDR2 from the germline V gene are MDHEN and SYDVKM. Germline trimming cut 2 bases from V and 7 bases from J; bases unmatched to any gene: 8. The CDR3 sequence is 16 residues long. CDR3 nucleotides: TGTGCCAGCAGTTTAGAGTCTAGCGGGAAGAGCGGGGAGCTGTTTTTT. Translated, it gives CASSLESSGKSGELFF.

The V and J genes are TRBV10-3 and TRBJ2-7; 7 nucleotides agree with TRBD1. The junction had 5 bases not matched to a gene; V was cut back by 6 bases and J by 3 bases. The CDR3 has 13 residues. Germline CDR1 reads ENHRY; CDR2 reads SYGVKD. CDR3 loop: CAISGTVVYEQYF. As DNA, the CDR3 is TGTGCCATCAGCGGGACAGTAGTCTACGAGCAGTACTTC.

The V and J genes are TRBV27 and TRBJ1-1; 11 bases fit TRBD1. The CDR3 sequence is 14 residues long. CDR1 and CDR2 from the germline V gene are MNHEY and SMNVEV (reference sequence). V shed 7 bases, J shed 6 bases, and the junction held 7 bases outside the gene matches. As DNA, the CDR3 is TGTGCCAGCATCCCGGGACAGGGGGACCCTGAAGCTTTCTTT. This gives the protein CASIPGQGDPEAFF.

This chain connects TRBV27 to TRBJ2-7; D gene unclear. With 6 bases removed from V and 6 bases from J, the gap between germline ends came to 18 bases. CDR1 and CDR2 from the germline V gene are MNHEY and SMNVEV (reference sequence). The CDR3 runs to 14 residues. CDR3 bases: TGTGCCAGCAGCCCCCGACGAGACTTGGGCGAGCAGTACTTC. It is translated as CASSPRRDLGEQYF.

This chain uses TRBV19 with TRBJ2-3; 8 bases are shared with TRBD2. The CDR3 consists of 16 residues. With 3 bases clipped from V and 2 bases from J, the junction kept 7 bases outside the gene matches. Germline V gene lookup returns CDR1 LNHDA and CDR2 SQIVND (reference sequence). The CDR3 sequence is CASSISGGPVTDTQYF. In DNA form, the CDR3 reads TGTGCCAGTAGTATTTCGGGAGGGCCAGTCACAGATACGCAGTATTTT.

V is TRBV11-2 and J is TRBJ2-7; 10 nucleotides match TRBD2. The CDR3 is 16 residues long. CDR1 and CDR2 from the germline V gene are SGHAT and FQNNGV. The V segment lost 0 bases and the J segment 3 bases; nucleotides outside the gene matches: 5. Written as DNA, the CDR3 is TGTGCCAGCAGCTTAGACGTAGCGGGAGGCCGCTACGAGCAGTACTTC. Encoded protein: CASSLDVAGGRYEQYF.

Only a few counts were recorded for this clone. The chain's CDR3 is CSASGAEFSSYEQYF. CDR3 nucleotides: TGCAGTGCGAGTGGGGCCGAGTTTAGCTCCTACGAGCAGTACTTC. This chain uses TRBV20-1 with TRBJ2-7, with D tentatively TRBD1 (5 bases). CDR3 length: 15 amino acids. CDR1 and CDR2 (germline): DFQATT, SNEGSKA (reference sequence). Trimming removed 6 bases from V and 0 bases from J, with 18 bases in between.

The chain carries TRBV6-5 and TRBJ1-2, with 8 bases fitting TRBD1. Germline-derived CDR1 and CDR2 are MNHEY and SVGAGI. V shed 6 bases, J shed 1 base, and the junction held 7 bases outside the gene matches. This CDR3 comprises 15 residues. CDR3 coding DNA: TGTGCCAGCAGCTCCGGGGACAGGTATAACTATGGCTACACCTTC. Translating gives CASSSGDRYNYGYTF.

In this sample, this clone turned up once. This sequence joins TRBV7-9 and TRBJ2-7, with D perhaps TRBD2 (5 bases). CDR3 length equals 13 residues. Trimming removed 8 bases from V and 5 bases from J, with 16 bases in between. Germline lookup yields CDR1 SEHNR and CDR2 FQNEAQ (reference sequence). For the CDR3, the DNA is TGTGCCAGCGACGGCTGGACGGGGAACGAGCAGTACTTC. Its translation: CASDGWTGNEQYF.

V is TRBV19 and J is TRBJ1-5, with a weak D call TRBD1 (5 bases). The CDR3 runs to 15 residues. Trimming took off 5 bases at V and 4 bases at J, with 15 bases between the two ends. Germline CDR1 and CDR2: LNHDA and SQIVND (reference sequence). CDR3 in amino acids: CASSATPGRNQPQHF. For the CDR3, the DNA is TGTGCCAGTAGTGCCACCCCAGGGAGGAATCAGCCCCAGCATTTT.

This chain connects TRBV27 to TRBJ2-1; 11 nucleotides match TRBD2. The V gene end was trimmed by 4 bases and the J gene end by 6 bases; junction bases not matched to a gene: 11. The CDR3 contains 17 residues. Germline-derived CDR1 and CDR2 are MNHEY and SMNVEV (reference sequence). CDR3 sequence: CASSSRGTSGRSNEQFF. The DNA for the CDR3 is TGTGCCAGCAGTTCAAGGGGCACTAGCGGGAGAAGCAATGAGCAGTTCTTC.

This chain connects TRBV7-9 to TRBJ1-5; TRBD1 might be the D (5 bases). From germline, CDR1 is SEHNR and CDR2 FQNEAQ (reference sequence). Deletions cut 4 bases from V and 3 bases from J, with 7 bases between. CDR3 length: 13 residues. The CDR3 reads CASSSGHNQPQHF. The CDR3 region has the DNA TGTGCCAGCAGCTCTGGACACAATCAGCCCCAGCATTTT.

This sequence joins TRBV6-5 and TRBJ1-5, with a weak D call TRBD1 (6 bases). The V and J ends lost 6 bases and 7 bases respectively, with 16 bases between them. The CDR3 extends over 14 amino acids. Germline loops: CDR1 MNHEY, CDR2 SVGAGI. In DNA form, the CDR3 reads TGTGCCAGCAGATTAAACAGGGCAGACCAGCCCCAGCATTTT. This translates into CASRLNRADQPQHF.

The chain is built from TRBV6-6 and TRBJ1-1; D is unresolved. This CDR3 comprises 10 residues. Germline lookup yields CDR1 MNHNY and CDR2 SVGAGI (reference sequence). The ends were cut back, 4 bases at V and 8 bases at J, with 5 bases in the middle. The CDR3 coding sequence is TGTGCCAGCAGTTCGCTAGAAGCTTTCTTT. Encoded protein: CASSSLEAFF.

The J gene is TRBJ1-5, the V gene TRBV4-1; no clear D. CDR3 length equals 15 residues. The V end lost 2 bases, the J end lost 2 bases, and 10 bases lay between the germline ends. Per the germline V gene, CDR1 is MGHRA and CDR2 is YSYEKL. The CDR3 bases are TGCGCCAGCAGCCAACCCAGCAGTGGCAATCAGCCCCAGCATTTT. It is translated as CASSQPSSGNQPQHF.

The table lists this clone with a few counts. The rearrangement joins TRBV19 to TRBJ2-7; tentatively, D is TRBD2 (7 bases). CDR1 and CDR2 from the germline V gene are LNHDA and SQIVND (reference sequence). CDR3 size: 18 residues. V was pared by 3 bases and J by 2 bases, with 23 bases between. The CDR3 region is CASSIGVGGVSRTYEQYF. CDR3 DNA sequence: TGTGCCAGTAGTATCGGTGTAGGGGGGGTTAGCCGGACCTACGAGCAGTACTTC.

The J gene is TRBJ2-3, the V gene TRBV28, with D possibly being TRBD2 (6 bases). Trimming left V 3 bases short and J 6 bases short, with 19 bases between. The CDR3 totals 16 residues. The V gene's germline CDR1 is MDHEN and CDR2 SYDVKM. As DNA, the CDR3 is TGTGCCAGCAGTTTTCCGTTCCGGGGCGGGAAGGATACGCAGTATTTT. Protein sequence: CASSFPFRGGKDTQYF.

The genes are TRBV28 and TRBJ2-1, with D perhaps matching TRBD1 (6 bases). Germline CDR1 MDHEN, CDR2 SYDVKM. The CDR3 loop spans 15 amino acids. Trimming removed 5 bases from V and 1 base from J, with 12 bases in between. CDR3 coding DNA: TGTGCCAGCAGTACAGGGCTTATGTCCTACAATGAGCAGTTCTTC. Residues: CASSTGLMSYNEQFF.